The 13 T cell receptor beta chains presented below share a single source sample, sequenced in a study of blood T cell repertoires in COVID-19. TCRdb keeps only in-frame clones here, not all; method: immunoSEQ multiplex PCR. The sample has roughly 65,000 clones, about 81% seen once; the top ten hold about a sixth. Input material: peripheral blood. The receptors shown here come from a man aged 80 or over with acute or convalescent COVID-19.

This clone was counted once. This sequence joins TRBV18 and TRBJ1-2; D is unresolved. The CDR3 runs to 13 residues. Germline lookup yields CDR1 KGHSH and CDR2 LQKENI. The V and J ends lost 0 bases and 7 bases respectively, with 9 bases between them. CDR3 sequence (DNA): TGTGCCAGCTCACCACCCTTCGAAGCTGGCTACACCTTC. Amino acid sequence: CASSPPFEAGYTF.

J is TRBJ2-7 and V is TRBV28; tentative D call: TRBD2 (6 bases). CDR1 MDHEN and CDR2 SYDVKM come from the germline V gene. V lost 8 bases, J lost 7 bases, and 24 bases lay in between. This CDR3 is 15 amino acids long. CDR3 sequence reads: CASHSSGDPFGEQYF. In nucleotides, the CDR3 is TGTGCCAGCCACTCTTCGGGGGACCCCTTCGGTGAGCAGTACTTC.

This chain links TRBV5-1 with TRBJ2-2, with D possibly TRBD2 on 6 matching bases. The germline V gene has CDR1 SGHRS and CDR2 YFSETQ. Trimming took 0 bases from V and 1 from J, leaving 10 bases between them. CDR3 length equals 16 residues. CDR3: CASSLEDGGNTGELFF. The CDR3 nucleotides read TGCGCCAGCAGCTTGGAAGACGGGGGGAACACCGGGGAGCTGTTTTTT.

The rearrangement links TRBV7-2 to TRBJ2-3; 7 bases fit TRBD1. The CDR3 is made up of 14 amino acids. V dropped 8 bases and J dropped 3; count of bases not matched to a gene: 8. The V gene's germline CDR1 is SGHTA and CDR2 FQGNSA. This chain's CDR3 is CASHEGAGTDTQYF. In nucleotides, the CDR3 is TGTGCCAGCCACGAGGGGGCGGGTACAGATACGCAGTATTTT.

V gene TRBV5-8 combines with J gene TRBJ2-5, with D hard to call. This CDR3 is built from 15 residues. Trimming took 5 bases from V and 3 from J, leaving 17 bases between them. Germline V lookup: CDR1 SGHTS, CDR2 YDEGEE. The CDR3 DNA reads as TGTGCCAGCAGTTCCACCACCGTAAGAGAAGAGACCCAGTACTTC. Translation gives CASSSTTVREETQYF.

The CDR3 reads CAISNRGTGELFF. DNA for the CDR3: TGTGCCATCAGTAACAGGGGGACCGGGGAGCTGTTTTTT. The chain links TRBV10-3 to TRBJ2-2, with 8 bases lining up with TRBD1. The CDR3 length is 13 residues. Germline V gene sequence: CDR1 ENHRY, CDR2 SYGVKD. The V gene end was trimmed by 5 bases and the J gene end by 5 bases; junction bases not matched to a gene: 1.

The rearrangement links TRBV28 to TRBJ1-3, with D hard to call. CDR1 MDHEN and CDR2 SYDVKM come from the germline V gene. Trimming shortened V by 3 bases and J by 2 bases, and 14 bases separated the two germline ends. The CDR3 runs 16 residues. The CDR3 loop is CASSLEGRTTGNTIYF. CDR3 sequence (DNA): TGTGCCAGCAGTTTGGAAGGGAGGACGACTGGAAACACCATATATTTT.

This chain links TRBV4-2 with TRBJ2-5; 9 nucleotides align to TRBD2. Germline V CDR1 and CDR2: LGHNA, YNFKEQ. This CDR3 comprises 16 residues. Trimming cost V 5 bases and J 4 bases; bases outside gene matches: 11. This chain's CDR3 is CASSDLRGGARETQYF. Written as DNA, the CDR3 is TGTGCCAGCAGCGACTTACGCGGGGGGGCCAGAGAGACCCAGTACTTC.

The chain is built from TRBV7-2 and TRBJ2-1; 10 nucleotides line up with TRBD2. The CDR3 totals 15 residues. Germline values: CDR1 SGHTA, CDR2 FQGNSA. With 5 bases clipped from V and 9 bases from J, the junction kept 10 bases outside the gene matches. In nucleotides, the CDR3 is TGTGCCAGCAGCCTAATGCCTAGCGGGGGAGCTGAGCAGTTCTTC. Its protein product is CASSLMPSGGAEQFF.

This clone has a handful of counts. The chain has TRBV6-1 and TRBJ1-1; 10 positions match TRBD1. This CDR3 contains 14 residues. V lost 1 base to trimming and J lost 4 bases; unmatched junction nucleotides: 0. Germline V gene data show CDR1 as MNHNS and CDR2 as SASEGT. In nucleotides, the CDR3 is TGTGCCAGCAGTGAAGGGACAGGGGGCACTGAAGCTTTCTTT. Residues: CASSEGTGGTEAFF.

This rearrangement joins TRBV9 to TRBJ2-1, with D maybe TRBD2 (5 bases). Per the germline V gene, CDR1 is SGDLS and CDR2 is YYNGEE. Trimming removed 2 bases from V and 8 bases from J, with 5 bases in between. CDR3 length equals 11 residues. CDR3 coding DNA: TGTGCCAGCAGCGTGGACTATGAGCAGTTCTTC. It encodes CASSVDYEQFF.

The rearrangement uses TRBV27 and TRBJ2-1; 7 bases agree with TRBD2. V shed 6 bases, J shed 9 bases, and the junction held 8 bases outside the gene matches. The germline V gene has CDR1 MNHEY and CDR2 SMNVEV (reference sequence). There are 13 residues in the CDR3. CDR3 in DNA: TGTGCCAGCAGGACTAGCCCTCCCGGTGAGCAGTTCTTC. Translation: CASRTSPPGEQFF.

This chain links TRBV6-6 with TRBJ2-7, with 7 bases lining up with TRBD2. V trimming: 6 bases; J trimming: 3 bases; junction bases outside the gene matches: 5. CDR3 length: 13 residues. Germline lookup yields CDR1 MNHNY and CDR2 SVGAGI (reference sequence). The chain's CDR3 is CASSLSGYYEQYF. CDR3 DNA: TGTGCCAGCAGCCTTAGCGGGTACTACGAGCAGTACTTC.